This TCR beta chain originates from a study of OX40 agonist ivuxolimab in advanced cancers. CDR1 is SGHAT, CDR2 FQNNGV, per germline. Trimming took 1 base from V and 2 from J, leaving 14 bases between them. This CDR3 contains 17 residues. The table came from immunoSEQ multiplex PCR; TCRdb's copy has only in-frame clones and leaves some out. The sample lists 20,000 to 25,000 clones; roughly 85% were seen once. The V gene is TRBV11-2, the J gene TRBJ1-4, with D perhaps TRBD1 (5 bases). The TCR comes from an adult with an advanced solid tumor such as melanoma, head and neck, liver or kidney cancer. Sequencing was performed on CD4+ or CD8+ T cells sorted from blood, taken in a trial of the OX40 agonist ivuxolimab. CDR3 DNA sequence: TGTGCCAGCAGCTTAGTGGGGCAGTTGGTCACTAATGAAAAACTGTTTTTT. It encodes CASSLVGQLVTNEKLFF.